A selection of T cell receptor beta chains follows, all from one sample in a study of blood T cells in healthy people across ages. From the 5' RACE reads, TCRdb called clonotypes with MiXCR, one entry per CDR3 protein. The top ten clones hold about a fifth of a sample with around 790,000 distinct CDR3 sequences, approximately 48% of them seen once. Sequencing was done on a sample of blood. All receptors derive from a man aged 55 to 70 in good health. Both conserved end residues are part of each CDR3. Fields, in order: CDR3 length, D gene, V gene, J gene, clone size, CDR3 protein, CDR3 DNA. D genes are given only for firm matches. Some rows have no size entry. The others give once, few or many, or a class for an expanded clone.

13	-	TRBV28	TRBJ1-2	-	CASRPRGFYGYTF	TGTGCCAGCAGACCCAGGGGTTTCTATGGCTACACCTTC
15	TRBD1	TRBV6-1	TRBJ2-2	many	CASRIRDRDTGELFF	TGTGCCAGCAGGATACGGGACAGGGACACCGGGGAGCTGTTTTTT
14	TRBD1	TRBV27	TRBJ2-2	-	CASGGQVSTGELFF	TGTGCCAGCGGGGGACAGGTGTCCACCGGGGAGCTGTTTTTT
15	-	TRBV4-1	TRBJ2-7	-	CASSPSIRTSYEQYF	TGCGCCAGCAGCCCGAGTATCCGGACATCCTACGAGCAGTACTTC
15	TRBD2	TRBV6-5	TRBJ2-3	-	CASTDSRGGTDTQYF	TGTGCCAGCACCGACTCGCGGGGGGGCACAGATACGCAGTATTTT
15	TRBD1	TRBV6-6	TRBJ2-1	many	CASSWRTGRTNEQFF	TGTGCCAGCAGTTGGAGGACAGGGAGGACCAATGAGCAGTTCTTC
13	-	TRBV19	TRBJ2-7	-	CASRAASSYEQYF	TGTGCCAGCAGGGCAGCTAGCTCCTACGAGCAGTACTTC
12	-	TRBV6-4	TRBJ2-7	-	CASSGVPYEQYF	TGTGCCAGCAGTGGCGTCCCCTACGAGCAGTACTTC
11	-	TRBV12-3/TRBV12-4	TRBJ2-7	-	CGRGSAYEQYF	TGTGGCAGAGGCAGCGCCTACGAGCAGTACTTC
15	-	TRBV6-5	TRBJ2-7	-	CASSLGRYTSYEQYF	TGTGCCAGCAGCTTGGGACGATATACCTCCTACGAGCAGTACTTC
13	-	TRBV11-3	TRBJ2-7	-	CASSLGSVYEQYF	TGTGCCAGCAGCTTGGGCAGTGTATACGAGCAGTACTTC
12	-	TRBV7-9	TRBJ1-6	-	CASTRPGSPLHF	TGTGCCAGCACGCGCCCTGGTTCACCCCTCCACTTT
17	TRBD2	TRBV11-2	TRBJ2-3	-	CASSRQRAGTSTDTQYF	TGTGCCAGCAGCCGCCAGAGAGCGGGGACGAGCACAGATACGCAGTATTTT
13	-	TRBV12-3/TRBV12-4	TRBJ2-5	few	CASSRPGSETQYF	TGTGCCAGCAGCCGGCCGGGGTCGGAGACCCAGTACTTC
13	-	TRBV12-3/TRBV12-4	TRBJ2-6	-	CAGSHSGANVLTF	TGTGCCGGGTCCCACTCTGGGGCCAACGTCCTGACTTTC
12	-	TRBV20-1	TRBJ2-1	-	CSARGGWNEQFF	TGCAGTGCCCGAGGGGGTTGGAATGAGCAGTTCTTC
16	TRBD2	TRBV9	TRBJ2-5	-	CASSVGSSGNQETQYF	TGTGCCAGCAGCGTAGGATCTAGCGGTAATCAAGAGACCCAGTACTTC
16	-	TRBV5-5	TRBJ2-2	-	CASLPLPRGNTGELFF	TGTGCCAGCTTACCCCTCCCGCGGGGAAACACCGGGGAGCTGTTTTTT
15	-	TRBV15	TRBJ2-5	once	CATSRDAFSRETQYF	TGTGCCACCAGCAGAGATGCGTTTTCTCGAGAGACCCAGTACTTC
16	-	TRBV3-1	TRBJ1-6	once	CASTFRAGSRNSPLHF	TGTGCCAGCACCTTCCGGGCGGGCTCGCGAAATTCACCCCTCCACTTT
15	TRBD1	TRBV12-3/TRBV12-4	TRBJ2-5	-	CASSFGDSRKETQYF	TGTGCCAGCAGTTTTGGGGACAGCCGGAAGGAGACCCAGTACTTC
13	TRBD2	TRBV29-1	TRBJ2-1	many	CSGRLAGYNEQFF	TGCAGCGGTAGACTAGCGGGGTACAATGAGCAGTTCTTC